Listed below are T cell receptor beta chains from one sample, sequenced in a study of blood T cell repertoires in COVID-19. Clones were read by immunoSEQ multiplex PCR, and TCRdb kept only the in-frame ones, dropping some. This table holds 450,000 or so clones, roughly 90% found once. The specimen was peripheral blood. Every receptor here comes from a young man with COVID-19, enrolled during active disease. Each CDR3 is given with its conserved first and last residue. The D gene is left open where the match is weak. Expanded clones get a size class; other rows say once, few or many, or leave the size out.

j_gene: TRBJ1-1; abundance: few; d_gene: TRBD1; v_gene: TRBV7-6; CDR3nt: TGTGCCAGCAGCTCCGGGACAGGGGGTTTTCACACTGAAGCTTTCTTT; CDR3aa: CASSSGTGGFHTEAFF
j_gene: TRBJ2-1; abundance: NA; d_gene: NA; v_gene: TRBV7-3; CDR3nt: TGTGCCAGCAGCCCTGAACTAGTCTCTAATGAGCAGTTCTTC; CDR3aa: CASSPELVSNEQFF
j_gene: TRBJ1-1; abundance: NA; d_gene: NA; v_gene: TRBV4-2; CDR3nt: TGTGCCAGCAGCCAAGCCCAAGGGGGAGTCGTGAACACTGAAGCTTTCTTT; CDR3aa: CASSQAQGGVVNTEAFF
j_gene: TRBJ2-2; abundance: NA; d_gene: TRBD2; v_gene: TRBV6-1; CDR3nt: TGTGCCAGCAGTGAAGGGCTAGCGGACACCGGGGAGCTGTTTTTT; CDR3aa: CASSEGLADTGELFF
j_gene: TRBJ1-2; abundance: many; d_gene: NA; v_gene: TRBV20-1; CDR3nt: TGCAGTTCATGGACAGACGATGGCTACACCTTC; CDR3aa: CSSWTDDGYTF
j_gene: TRBJ2-2; abundance: NA; d_gene: TRBD2; v_gene: TRBV10-3; CDR3nt: TGTGCCATCAGTGAGTCGGGCGGCGGGGGGGCCACCGGGGAGCTGTTTTTT; CDR3aa: CAISESGGGGATGELFF
j_gene: TRBJ2-5; abundance: NA; d_gene: TRBD2; v_gene: TRBV7-2; CDR3nt: TGTGCCAGCAGCGGAGGACTAGCTACGGAGACCCAGTACTTC; CDR3aa: CASSGGLATETQYF
j_gene: TRBJ1-3; abundance: NA; d_gene: NA; v_gene: TRBV6-5; CDR3nt: TGTGCCAGCCTGGACAGACCTGGAAACACCATATATTTT; CDR3aa: CASLDRPGNTIYF
j_gene: TRBJ2-3; abundance: NA; d_gene: NA; v_gene: TRBV23-1; CDR3nt: TGCGCCAGCAGTCAAACGCGGGGACAGACTAACCCCAGGGATACGCAGTATTTT; CDR3aa: CASSQTRGQTNPRDTQYF
j_gene: TRBJ1-3; abundance: NA; d_gene: NA; v_gene: TRBV7-9; CDR3nt: TGTGCCAGCAGCCCTTGGGACACTGGAAACACCATATATTTT; CDR3aa: CASSPWDTGNTIYF
j_gene: TRBJ2-6; abundance: NA; d_gene: TRBD1; v_gene: TRBV27; CDR3nt: TGTGCCAGCAGCCCTAGGGGTTGGGCAGGGGGCTCTGGGGCCAACGTCCTGACTTTC; CDR3aa: CASSPRGWAGGSGANVLTF
j_gene: TRBJ2-2; abundance: NA; d_gene: TRBD1; v_gene: TRBV5-1; CDR3nt: TGCGCCAGCAACCCCGGGACAGGCACCGGGGAGCTGTTTTTT; CDR3aa: CASNPGTGTGELFF
j_gene: TRBJ2-1; abundance: NA; d_gene: TRBD2; v_gene: TRBV6-5; CDR3nt: TGTGCCAGCAGGCGGGAGGGGAGCTCCTACAATGAGCAGTTCTTC; CDR3aa: CASRREGSSYNEQFF
j_gene: TRBJ1-6; abundance: NA; d_gene: NA; v_gene: TRBV12-3/TRBV12-4; CDR3nt: TGTGCCAGCAACGAGAGGCGGGATTCACCCCTCCACTTT; CDR3aa: CASNERRDSPLHF
j_gene: TRBJ2-7; abundance: NA; d_gene: NA; v_gene: TRBV2; CDR3nt: TGTGCCAGCAGGAGAGCCGGGTTCGTCAGCTCCTACGAGCAGTACTTC; CDR3aa: CASRRAGFVSSYEQYF
j_gene: TRBJ2-3; abundance: once; d_gene: TRBD2; v_gene: TRBV7-9; CDR3nt: TGTGCCAGCAGCTGGGACGGGGGGGATACGCAGTATTTT; CDR3aa: CASSWDGGDTQYF
j_gene: TRBJ2-7; abundance: NA; d_gene: TRBD1; v_gene: TRBV7-6; CDR3nt: TGTGCCAGCAGCTTAGCACAGGGGACAGTCGGCGAGCAGTACTTC; CDR3aa: CASSLAQGTVGEQYF
j_gene: TRBJ1-1; abundance: NA; d_gene: NA; v_gene: TRBV20-1; CDR3nt: TGCAGTGCTAGGGAGACTCTTGAAGCTTTCTTT; CDR3aa: CSARETLEAFF
j_gene: TRBJ2-3; abundance: NA; d_gene: NA; v_gene: TRBV7-9; CDR3nt: TGTGCCAGCAGCCCACCGGGACTCAGCACAGATACGCAGTATTTT; CDR3aa: CASSPPGLSTDTQYF
j_gene: TRBJ1-1; abundance: NA; d_gene: NA; v_gene: TRBV10-3; CDR3nt: TGTGCCATCAGTGAGGACATGAACACTGAAGCTTTCTTT; CDR3aa: CAISEDMNTEAFF
j_gene: TRBJ2-7; abundance: NA; d_gene: TRBD1; v_gene: TRBV12-3/TRBV12-4; CDR3nt: TGTGCCAGCAGCCTAGACAGGGGGGCCTCGCAGTACTTC; CDR3aa: CASSLDRGASQYF
j_gene: TRBJ2-7; abundance: NA; d_gene: TRBD2; v_gene: TRBV20-1; CDR3nt: TGCAGTGCTAGTGACCCTGGGGGAGCGGGAGTTGAGCAGTACTTC; CDR3aa: CSASDPGGAGVEQYF
j_gene: TRBJ2-7; abundance: NA; d_gene: TRBD1; v_gene: TRBV11-2; CDR3nt: TGTGCCAGCAGCTTTGATATTGACAGGGTCTACGAGCAGTACTTC; CDR3aa: CASSFDIDRVYEQYF
j_gene: TRBJ2-3; abundance: once; d_gene: NA; v_gene: TRBV7-2; CDR3nt: TGTGCCAGCAGCCCGGGGACTGCTGACCGATTCACAGATACGCAGTATTTT; CDR3aa: CASSPGTADRFTDTQYF
j_gene: TRBJ2-5; abundance: once; d_gene: TRBD2; v_gene: TRBV12-3/TRBV12-4; CDR3nt: TGTGCCAGCAAAACTAGCGGCCAAGAGACCCAGTACTTC; CDR3aa: CASKTSGQETQYF
j_gene: TRBJ2-2; abundance: NA; d_gene: NA; v_gene: TRBV5-4; CDR3nt: TGTGCCAGCAGCCCCCCCGGAGGTACCGGGGAGCTGTTTTTT; CDR3aa: CASSPPGGTGELFF
j_gene: TRBJ2-5; abundance: NA; d_gene: TRBD2; v_gene: TRBV6-5; CDR3nt: TGTGCCAGCAGACCTACTAGCGGGGCCCGGGAGACCCAGTACTTC; CDR3aa: CASRPTSGARETQYF
j_gene: TRBJ2-2; abundance: NA; d_gene: NA; v_gene: TRBV7-6; CDR3nt: TGTGCCAGCAGCTTATACGAGGGTCCGACCGGGGAGCTGTTTTTT; CDR3aa: CASSLYEGPTGELFF
j_gene: TRBJ2-3; abundance: NA; d_gene: TRBD2; v_gene: TRBV25-1; CDR3nt: TGTGCCAGCACGGGCGGGAGGGGGACAGATACGCAGTATTTT; CDR3aa: CASTGGRGTDTQYF
j_gene: TRBJ1-1; abundance: once; d_gene: NA; v_gene: TRBV18; CDR3nt: TGTGCCAGCTCGTCCCGTGGGGGCCTGAACACTGAAGCTTTCTTT; CDR3aa: CASSSRGGLNTEAFF
j_gene: TRBJ2-7; abundance: NA; d_gene: TRBD2; v_gene: TRBV12-3/TRBV12-4; CDR3nt: TGTGCCAGCAGTTTAGGGACTAGTAACGAGCAGTACTTC; CDR3aa: CASSLGTSNEQYF
j_gene: TRBJ2-5; abundance: NA; d_gene: TRBD2; v_gene: TRBV2; CDR3nt: TGTGCCAGCAGTGGAGGGACTAGCGGGAGGGCCGGGACCCAGTACTTC; CDR3aa: CASSGGTSGRAGTQYF
j_gene: TRBJ1-5; abundance: NA; d_gene: NA; v_gene: TRBV6-2/TRBV6-3; CDR3nt: TGTGCCAGCAGTTCGGACGGGGGCAATCAGCCCCAGCATTTT; CDR3aa: CASSSDGGNQPQHF
j_gene: TRBJ2-1; abundance: NA; d_gene: TRBD1; v_gene: TRBV24-1; CDR3nt: TGTGCCACCAGTGGTACCCGGGGACAGGGCCCCGGCAATGAGCAGTTCTTC; CDR3aa: CATSGTRGQGPGNEQFF
j_gene: TRBJ2-7; abundance: NA; d_gene: NA; v_gene: TRBV30; CDR3nt: TGTGCCTGGGGGCGGGACTCCTACGAGCAGTACTTC; CDR3aa: CAWGRDSYEQYF
j_gene: TRBJ1-4; abundance: NA; d_gene: TRBD1; v_gene: TRBV29-1; CDR3nt: TGCAGCGCCGCGGGAGGCGACAGGGCGCAACGTGAAAAACTGTTTTTT; CDR3aa: CSAAGGDRAQREKLFF
j_gene: TRBJ2-2; abundance: NA; d_gene: NA; v_gene: TRBV30; CDR3nt: TGTGCCTGGCTGCCTCAGGGGTATTACACCGGGGAGCTGTTTTTT; CDR3aa: CAWLPQGYYTGELFF
j_gene: TRBJ1-6; abundance: once; d_gene: TRBD1; v_gene: TRBV15; CDR3nt: TGTGCCACCCGGGACAGGATATATAATTCACCCCTCCACTTT; CDR3aa: CATRDRIYNSPLHF
j_gene: TRBJ1-5; abundance: few; d_gene: NA; v_gene: TRBV6-5; CDR3nt: TGTGCCAGCAGTTGGGGGACAAACAATCAGCCCCAGCATTTT; CDR3aa: CASSWGTNNQPQHF
j_gene: TRBJ2-7; abundance: NA; d_gene: TRBD1; v_gene: TRBV29-1; CDR3nt: TGCAGCGCTAGACAGGGGGCGGCCTACGAGCAGTACTTC; CDR3aa: CSARQGAAYEQYF